Presented here are 24 T cell receptor beta chains from one specimen sequenced in a study of T cell changes during pregnancy in multiple sclerosis. The protocol was immunoSEQ multiplex PCR, while the TCRdb copy is restricted to in-frame clones and leaves out a portion. The data hold 75,000 to 80,000 clones, with 75% to 90% observed a single time. Sequenced here: peripheral blood, sampled before pregnancy. Receptors originate from a female donor with multiple sclerosis, enrolled in a pregnancy study.

This clone is a singleton in its sample. The CDR3 region has the DNA TGTGCCAGCAGCCGCGTAGCGAGGTCTTACAATGAGCAGTTCTTC. Protein sequence: CASSRVARSYNEQFF. This chain uses TRBV5-4 with TRBJ2-1; TRBD2 is a possible D gene (5 bases). V was pared by 4 bases and J by 4 bases, with 15 bases between. The CDR3 is 15 residues long. Germline V lookup: CDR1 SGHNT, CDR2 YYREEE (reference sequence).

The table lists this clone with a count of one. This chain connects TRBV19 to TRBJ1-6; 8 nucleotides line up with TRBD1. The CDR3 length is 14 residues. Trimming at V came to 6 bases and at J to 7 bases, leaving 5 bases not matched to a gene. The V gene's germline CDR1 is LNHDA and CDR2 SQIVND (reference sequence). The CDR3 spells CASRDRVGNSPLHF. The CDR3 DNA follows: TGTGCCAGTAGGGACAGGGTCGGGAATTCACCCCTCCACTTT.

V gene TRBV6-5 combines with J gene TRBJ2-7; a weak D match, TRBD1 (6 bases). CDR1 is MNHEY, CDR2 SVGAGI, per germline. V dropped 7 bases and J dropped 5 bases, with 18 bases sitting between them. This CDR3 contains 14 residues. The CDR3 region has the DNA TGTGCCAGCAATTCCCTGACAGGCGGACACGAGCAGTACTTC. Amino acid sequence: CASNSLTGGHEQYF.

V usage is TRBV7-2 and J usage is TRBJ1-5; D not resolved. Between the trimmed V and J ends, which lost 1 base and 7 bases, there was a span of 14 bases. CDR1 is SGHTA and CDR2 is FQGNSA in the germline V gene. The CDR3 contains 15 residues. The CDR3 loop is CASSLEYGDYQPQHF. The CDR3 bases are TGTGCCAGCAGCTTAGAGTACGGGGATTACCAGCCCCAGCATTTT.

The V gene is TRBV29-1, the J gene TRBJ2-7; no reliable D call. CDR3 length: 12 residues. Per germline, CDR1 SQVTM and CDR2 ANQGSEA. Between the trimmed V and J ends, which lost 5 bases and 7 bases, there was a span of 15 bases. CDR3 sequence: CSVPDEVKEQYF. The CDR3 bases are TGCAGCGTTCCCGATGAGGTCAAAGAGCAGTACTTC.

The CDR3 here is CASSLVSGQVYSGNTIYF. The DNA for the CDR3 is TGTGCCAGCAGCTTAGTCTCGGGACAGGTATACTCTGGAAACACCATATATTTT. The chain recombines TRBV7-6 with TRBJ1-3, with 8 bases that match TRBD1. J was trimmed by 0 bases and V by 1 base; bases with no gene match: 8. CDR1 and CDR2 (germline): SGHVS, FNYEAQ. The CDR3 runs 18 residues.

This clone was counted once. The chain is built from TRBV4-2 and TRBJ2-1; D perhaps matches TRBD2 (6 bases). Deletions cut 3 bases from V and 2 bases from J, with 11 bases between. The CDR3 is 15 residues long. Germline V CDR1 and CDR2: LGHNA, YNFKEQ. The DNA of the CDR3 is TGTGCCAGCAGCCACCCGGGACTTCCCTACAATGAGCAGTTCTTC. Its translation is CASSHPGLPYNEQFF.

The chain joins TRBV6-6 to TRBJ1-2, with a weak D call TRBD1 (5 bases). Trimming pared 4 bases from V and 3 bases from J, leaving 15 bases between. The CDR3 runs 15 residues. The germline V gene has CDR1 MNHNY and CDR2 SVGAGI (reference sequence). CDR3 in amino acids: CASSSRQGGDYGYTF. The CDR3 DNA reads TGTGCCAGCAGTTCCCGGCAGGGAGGGGACTATGGCTACACCTTC.

V and J are TRBV5-1 and TRBJ1-2; D perhaps matches TRBD1 (5 bases). Germline V lookup: CDR1 SGHRS, CDR2 YFSETQ. V lost 4 bases and J 4 bases, leaving 14 bases between the germline ends. The CDR3 covers 14 residues. CDR3 in amino acids: CASSADSEPYGYTF. CDR3 sequence (DNA): TGCGCCAGCAGCGCCGACAGCGAGCCCTATGGCTACACCTTC.

J is TRBJ2-5 and V is TRBV2, with D perhaps TRBD1 (5 bases). Germline V gives CDR1 SNHLY, CDR2 FYNNEI. The ends were cut back, 4 bases at V and 5 bases at J, with 20 bases in the middle. The CDR3 contains 16 residues. The CDR3 region has the DNA TGTGCCAGCAGTGGATGGGGCCATGTCCGCCGGGAGACCCAGTACTTC. Translation gives CASSGWGHVRRETQYF.

V and J are TRBV28 and TRBJ1-3; the D is unclear. The CDR3 loop spans 14 amino acids. V lost 7 bases to trimming and J lost 2 bases, with 12 bases between them. CDR1 MDHEN and CDR2 SYDVKM come from the germline V gene. The DNA for the CDR3 is TGTGCCAGCATACGGAGATGGGCTGGAAACACCATATATTTT. Its translation: CASIRRWAGNTIYF.

V usage is TRBV2 and J usage is TRBJ1-2; no reliable D call. The CDR3 loop spans 16 amino acids. The germline V gene encodes CDR1 SNHLY and CDR2 FYNNEI. The V end was cut by 1 base, the J end by 8 bases, with 20 bases between. The CDR3 here is CASSEDGEAAPRGYTF. Written as DNA, the CDR3 is TGTGCCAGCAGTGAAGACGGGGAGGCCGCTCCGAGAGGCTACACCTTC.

The chain recombines TRBV19 with TRBJ1-5, with TRBD1 matching over 9 bases. Germline V gene sequence: CDR1 LNHDA, CDR2 SQIVND (reference sequence). The CDR3 covers 15 residues. The V segment lost 7 bases and the J segment 1 base; nucleotides outside the gene matches: 5. CDR3 protein: CASKADRGSNQPQHF. In DNA, the CDR3 is TGTGCCAGTAAAGCCGACAGGGGGAGCAATCAGCCCCAGCATTTT.

This sequence joins TRBV5-6 and TRBJ2-5, with a tentative D call TRBD2 (6 bases). The length of the CDR3 is 17 residues. Trimming cost V 1 base and J 7 bases, with 23 bases left between them. The germline V gene has CDR1 SGHDT and CDR2 YYEEEE. CDR3 loop: CASSLFAGTTLRGTQYF. CDR3 in DNA: TGTGCCAGCAGCTTGTTTGCGGGAACTACGTTAAGAGGGACCCAGTACTTC.

The J gene is TRBJ2-7, the V gene TRBV7-9, with D tentatively TRBD2 (5 bases). Germline V gives CDR1 SEHNR, CDR2 FQNEAQ (reference sequence). This CDR3 contains 17 residues. V lost 2 bases, J lost 3 bases, and 20 bases lay in between. CDR3 DNA: TGTGCCAGCAGCTTATTACTAGGACCCAGAGGGAACTACGAGCAGTACTTC. Translation: CASSLLLGPRGNYEQYF.

The genes are TRBV18 and TRBJ2-7; TRBD2 is a possible D gene (6 bases). Per germline, CDR1 KGHSH and CDR2 LQKENI. The CDR3 has 13 residues. Trimming cost V 6 bases and J 2 bases, with 11 bases left between them. As DNA, the CDR3 is TGTGCCAGCTCGGCTGGAGGGGCCTACGAGCAGTACTTC. Translated, it gives CASSAGGAYEQYF.

For the CDR3, the DNA is TGTGCCAGCAGTTACTTTTCGGTTGGGGAGCTGTTTTTT. It encodes CASSYFSVGELFF. This chain connects TRBV6-5 to TRBJ2-2; the D is unclear. V was pared by 1 base and J by 8 bases, with 8 bases between. CDR3 length: 13 residues. Germline CDR1 reads MNHEY; CDR2 reads SVGAGI.

This chain links TRBV4-1 with TRBJ1-4; the match to TRBD1 covers 8 bases. This CDR3 spans 15 amino acids. CDR1 MGHRA and CDR2 YSYEKL come from the germline V gene. V was pared by 1 base and J by 5 bases, with 3 bases of the junction left unmatched. For the CDR3, the DNA is TGCGCCAGCAGCCAAGGGGACAGGTACAATGAAAAACTGTTTTTT. Its translation: CASSQGDRYNEKLFF.

This clone was observed once. V usage is TRBV7-9 and J usage is TRBJ2-7, with 8 nucleotides matching TRBD2. From germline, CDR1 is SEHNR and CDR2 FQNEAQ (reference sequence). V was pared by 4 bases and J by 4 bases, with 9 bases of the junction left unmatched. The CDR3 runs 15 residues. The DNA for the CDR3 is TGTGCCAGCAGCTCCCCCCAGCGGGGGTTATACGAGCAGTACTTC. Its protein product is CASSSPQRGLYEQYF.

The chain recombines TRBV5-1 with TRBJ2-7; perhaps TRBD1 as D (6 bases). Germline V gene data show CDR1 as SGHRS and CDR2 as YFSETQ. V was clipped by 2 bases and J by 2 bases, with 14 bases between them. CDR3 length equals 15 residues. The CDR3 bases are TGCGCCAGCAGCTTAGACAGGACTTTGGCCTACGAGCAGTACTTC. This codes for CASSLDRTLAYEQYF.

The rearrangement links TRBV7-6 to TRBJ1-6; 9 nucleotides agree with TRBD1. The CDR3 length is 15 residues. Trimming took 1 base from V and 6 from J; bases not matched to a gene: 1. The germline CDR1 and CDR2 sequences are SGHVS and FNYEAQ. The CDR3 protein is CASSLGQGGNSPLHF. The DNA of the CDR3 is TGTGCCAGCAGCTTAGGACAGGGGGGTAATTCACCCCTCCACTTT.

This clone was detected only once. The gene calls are TRBV7-2 and TRBJ2-5, with D unclear. Per germline, CDR1 SGHTA and CDR2 FQGNSA. The V end lost 3 bases, the J end lost 5 bases, and 10 bases lay between the germline ends. CDR3 length: 13 amino acids. The CDR3 nucleotides read TGTGCCAGCAGCTTCGCGGTTGGGGAGACCCAGTACTTC. As protein: CASSFAVGETQYF. Combining the CDR3 with reference TRBV7-2 and TRBJ2-5 gives the whole variable domain GAGVSQSPSNKVTEKGKDVELRCDPISGHTALYWYRQSLGQGLEFLIYFQGNSAPDKSGLPSDRFSAERTGGSVSTLTIQRTQQEDSAVYLCASSFAVGETQYFGPGTRLLVL.

A word on this clone: A junction end diverges from the germline sequence, so it may reflect a read error. The gene calls are TRBV7-6 and TRBJ2-4; 7 bases are shared with TRBD1. From germline, CDR1 is SGHVS and CDR2 FNYEAQ. The CDR3 runs 17 residues. This CDR3 reads CASSLLWDRLATNIQYF. The CDR3 region has the DNA TGTGCCAGCAGCCTGCTATGGGACAGATTAGCCACAAACATTCAGTACTTC.

The chain recombines TRBV5-1 with TRBJ1-1; D may be TRBD1 (5 bases). This CDR3 comprises 15 residues. V was pared by 0 bases and J by 2 bases, with 11 bases between. Germline V lookup: CDR1 SGHRS, CDR2 YFSETQ. In nucleotides, the CDR3 is TGCGCCAGCAGCTTGGAATGGAGGGGAAACACTGAAGCTTTCTTT. Translating gives CASSLEWRGNTEAFF.